The TCR beta chain under discussion was sequenced for a study of blood T cells in healthy people across ages. Total RNA was isolated from each sample in quantities of at least 5.5 micrograms. A note on this clonotype: A read error may account for a junction end that differs from germline.

A second roughly 7 to 11 cycle PCR used barcoded and J-beta primers. TCRdb reanalysed the 5' RACE reads using MiXCR and keeps one entry per CDR3 protein. The table lists almost 800,000 distinct CDR3 sequences, roughly 64% of them singletons. Germline V lookup: CDR1 SGHKS, CDR2 YYEKEE (reference sequence). This CDR3 region has 15 residues. The chain uses TRBV5-5 and TRBJ2-4; D is possibly TRBD1 (6 bases). Matching the DNA end better, TRBJ2-7 makes the J call doubtful. What was sequenced was blood. The sequence was obtained from a man aged 25 to 40 in good health. The CDR3 coding sequence is TGTGCCTGCAGCCGAGCTATGACAGGATCCTACGAGCAGTACTTC. It translates to CACSRAMTGSYEQYF.